These 17 T cell receptor beta chains came from one sample sequenced in a study of blood T cell repertoires in COVID-19. Generated by immunoSEQ multiplex PCR, the TCRdb table keeps only in-frame clones and is missing some. The sample lists 50,000 to 70,000 clones; around 76% were seen once. Material: peripheral blood. All receptors derive from a man aged 45-65 years with active or convalescent COVID-19.

This chain uses TRBV10-3 with TRBJ2-1; TRBD2 agrees at 8 bases. This CDR3 has 12 amino acids. Germline V gives CDR1 ENHRY, CDR2 SYGVKD. CDR3 region: CSGGRVGDEQFF. In nucleotides, the CDR3 is TGTAGCGGGGGCAGGGTGGGAGATGAGCAGTTCTTC.

The J gene is TRBJ1-1, the V gene TRBV27; D is ambiguous. The CDR3 is 17 amino acids. The germline V and J ends were trimmed by 2 bases and 6 bases, with 22 bases remaining between them. Germline assignment: CDR1 MNHEY and CDR2 SMNVEV (reference sequence). CDR3 DNA sequence: TGTGCCAGCAGTTTACGACGGGAAACCCGATTGAGTTCTGAAGCTTTCTTT. It translates to CASSLRRETRLSSEAFF.

For this clone: One end of the junction fails to match germline, which may point to a read error. This rearrangement joins TRBV6-1 to TRBJ2-5, with D hard to call. The length of the CDR3 is 13 residues. Germline CDR1 is MNHNS and CDR2 is SASEGT. Written as DNA, the CDR3 is TGTGCCAGCGGTGACCCGTACCAAGAGACCCAGTACTTC. Translating it yields CASGDPYQETQYF.

The CDR3 sequence is CASSSTRPGGNYGYTF. The CDR3 bases are TGTGCCAGCAGCTCAACCCGACCCGGAGGTAACTATGGCTACACCTTC. V and J are TRBV7-9 and TRBJ1-2; D not certain. The germline V gene encodes CDR1 SEHNR and CDR2 FQNEAQ (reference sequence). CDR3 length: 16 amino acids. Between the trimmed V and J ends, which lost 4 bases and 1 base, there was a span of 16 bases.

This clone appeared once. The genes are TRBV5-1 and TRBJ2-5, with D possibly being TRBD1 (5 bases). Trimming removed 0 bases from V and 4 bases from J, with 19 bases in between. From germline, CDR1 is SGHRS and CDR2 YFSETQ. This CDR3 is built from 17 residues. CDR3 sequence reads: CASSLALTGGKGETQYF. The CDR3 DNA sequence: TGCGCCAGCAGCTTGGCCCTAACAGGTGGAAAGGGAGAGACCCAGTACTTC.

This clone was counted once. Within the sample, other DNA sequences also encode this same CDR3. The V and J genes are TRBV27 and TRBJ1-1, with 7 bases matching TRBD1. The CDR3 loop spans 15 amino acids. Germline lookup yields CDR1 MNHEY and CDR2 SMNVEV (reference sequence). V lost 2 bases and J lost 1; bases outside the gene matches: 4. The CDR3 DNA sequence: TGTGCCAGCAGTTTAGACAGGGCACCGAACACTGAAGCTTTCTTT. It specifies CASSLDRAPNTEAFF.

In its sample, this clone was seen a few times. The chain uses TRBV6-4 and TRBJ2-2, with 10 bases matching TRBD2. CDR3 size: 15 residues. Trimming at V came to 5 bases and at J to 6 bases, leaving 6 bases not matched to a gene. Germline loops: CDR1 MRHNA, CDR2 SNTAGT. The CDR3: CASSPSAGGAGELFF. For the CDR3, the DNA is TGTGCCAGCAGTCCCTCAGCGGGAGGGGCCGGGGAGCTGTTTTTT.

Only a few counts were recorded for this clone. The gene calls are TRBV29-1 and TRBJ1-4; no definite D call. CDR1 is SQVTM and CDR2 is ANQGSEA in the germline V gene. The CDR3 has 12 amino acids. V was trimmed by 2 bases and J by 7 bases, leaving 8 bases between them. CDR3 nucleotide sequence: TGCAGCGTTGAATTAAGCGGTGAAAAACTGTTTTTT. Amino acids: CSVELSGEKLFF.

This chain joins TRBV10-2 and TRBJ2-1, with D possibly being TRBD1 (6 bases). Germline CDR1 and CDR2: WSHSY and SAAADI. The germline V and J ends were trimmed by 9 bases and 10 bases, with 19 bases remaining between them. CDR3 length equals 13 residues. The CDR3 loop is CASRGWQGYEQFF. The CDR3 nucleotides read TGCGCCAGTAGGGGATGGCAGGGGTACGAGCAGTTCTTC.

V is TRBV9 and J is TRBJ1-2; no definite D call. The CDR3 consists of 15 residues. Germline V gene data show CDR1 as SGDLS and CDR2 as YYNGEE. V dropped 0 bases and J dropped 4 bases, with 13 bases sitting between them. CDR3 protein: CASSVAAATPYGYTF. Written as DNA, the CDR3 is TGTGCCAGCAGCGTAGCTGCGGCGACTCCCTATGGCTACACCTTC.

The chain uses TRBV20-1 and TRBJ2-7; no reliable D call. There are 14 residues in the CDR3. Germline-derived CDR1 and CDR2 are DFQATT and SNEGSKA (reference sequence). V shed 3 bases and J shed 0 bases, with 12 bases lying between them. The CDR3 bases are TGCAGTGCTAGTAGACTTGAGAGCTCCTACGAGCAGTACTTC. It specifies CSASRLESSYEQYF.

This clone was seen a single time. CDR3 loop: CASSSYNSPLHF. The CDR3 DNA sequence: TGTGCCAGCAGCTCGTATAATTCACCCCTCCACTTT. The V call is TRBV7-6, the J call TRBJ1-6; the D is unclear. V was cut by 4 bases and J by 4 bases, with 2 bases left in between. Germline-derived CDR1 and CDR2 are SGHVS and FNYEAQ. The CDR3 sequence is 12 residues long.

V and J are TRBV2 and TRBJ2-2; TRBD1 matches 7 bases. CDR1 and CDR2 from the germline V gene are SNHLY and FYNNEI. The CDR3 has 16 residues. J was trimmed by 4 bases and V by 7 bases; bases with no gene match: 12. CDR3 nucleotide sequence: TGTGCCAGCAAGGTGGGGGCAGGGGGTATCACCGGGGAGCTGTTTTTT. Its protein product is CASKVGAGGITGELFF.

The genes are TRBV5-5 and TRBJ2-1; 12 nucleotides match TRBD2. The V gene's germline CDR1 is SGHKS and CDR2 YYEKEE (reference sequence). CDR3 size: 15 residues. V was pared by 1 base and J by 7 bases, with 3 bases of the junction left unmatched. CDR3: CASSLRLAGGNEQFF. DNA for the CDR3: TGTGCCAGCAGCTTGCGCCTAGCGGGAGGGAATGAGCAGTTCTTC.

V usage is TRBV5-1 and J usage is TRBJ1-1; tentatively, D is TRBD1 (6 bases). V shed 1 base and J shed 8 bases, with 18 bases lying between them. This CDR3 has 15 amino acids. Germline V gene data show CDR1 as SGHRS and CDR2 as YFSETQ. The CDR3 DNA reads as TGCGCCAGCAGCTTGAGCGGGGGGGGCGTATCCGAAGCTTTCTTT. It yields the protein CASSLSGGGVSEAFF. The full variable domain, its missing parts supplied by reference TRBV5-1 and TRBJ1-1, is KAGVTQTPRYLIKTRGQQVTLSCSPISGHRSVSWYQQTPGQGLQFLFEYFSETQRNKGNFPGRFSGRQFSNSRSEMNVSTLELGDSALYLCASSLSGGGVSEAFFGQGTRLTVV.

By its share, this clone is medium-sized (0.01 to 0.1%). The gene calls are TRBV4-1 and TRBJ2-1; 8 nucleotides match TRBD2. J lost 8 bases, V lost 3 bases, and 9 bases had no gene match. Looked up from germline, CDR1 is MGHRA and CDR2 is YSYEKL. CDR3 length: 15 residues. The CDR3 sequence is CASSHRSGSRDEQFF. The CDR3 DNA is TGCGCCAGCAGCCATCGGAGCGGGAGTCGGGATGAGCAGTTCTTC.

This clone has more than one count but fewer than ten. The chain is built from TRBV5-4 and TRBJ2-3; 12 nucleotides line up with TRBD2. Trimming removed 4 bases from V and 4 bases from J; junction bases left unmatched: 4. CDR3 length equals 15 residues. Germline values: CDR1 SGHNT, CDR2 YYREEE (reference sequence). CDR3 in DNA: TGTGCCAGCAGCCCATCTAGCGGGAGGGCAGATACGCAGTATTTT. Protein: CASSPSSGRADTQYF.